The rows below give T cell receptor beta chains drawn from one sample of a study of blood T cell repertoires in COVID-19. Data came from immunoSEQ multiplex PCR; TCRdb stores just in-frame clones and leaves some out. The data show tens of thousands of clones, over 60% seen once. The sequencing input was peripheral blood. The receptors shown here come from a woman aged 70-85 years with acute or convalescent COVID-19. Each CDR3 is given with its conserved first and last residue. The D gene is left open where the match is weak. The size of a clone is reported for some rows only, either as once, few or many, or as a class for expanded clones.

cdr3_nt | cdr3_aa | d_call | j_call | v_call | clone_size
TGCGCCAGCAGTGATACGAGGGGACAGGGAAACTATGGCTACACCTTC | CASSDTRGQGNYGYTF | TRBD1 | TRBJ1-2 | TRBV10-2 | -
TGTGCCAGCAGCTTAGTTCCTAGCGGGACATCCTACAATGAGCAGTTCTTC | CASSLVPSGTSYNEQFF | TRBD2 | TRBJ2-1 | TRBV7-2 | -
TGTGCCAGCAGCTTAGGAGTGAACACTGAAGCTTTCTTT | CASSLGVNTEAFF | - | TRBJ1-1 | TRBV11-2 | -
TGCAGCGTTGAACGGACAGGGGGAGGTGCCACTGAAGCTTTCTTT | CSVERTGGGATEAFF | TRBD1 | TRBJ1-1 | TRBV29-1 | few
TGTGCCAGCAGTGACCGTAGCAATCAGCCCCAGCATTTT | CASSDRSNQPQHF | - | TRBJ1-5 | TRBV6-1 | -
TGTGCCAGCAGCAAAGAGGGGGGGCGATTTGGGGTCCCGCACTACAATGAGCAGTTCTTC | CASSKEGGRFGVPHYNEQFF | - | TRBJ2-1 | TRBV21-1 | -
TGTGCCATCGGCGGGACAGGGCTGAGCTCTGGGGCCAACGTCCTGACTTTC | CAIGGTGLSSGANVLTF | TRBD1 | TRBJ2-6 | TRBV10-3 | -
TGTGCCAGCAGTCCCTTTGAGGGCTACACCTTC | CASSPFEGYTF | - | TRBJ1-2 | TRBV6-5 | -
TGTGCCAGCAACCTAAATTCAGGGCAGGAGCCCCAGCATTTT | CASNLNSGQEPQHF | - | TRBJ1-5 | TRBV6-6 | few
TGCAGCGTTTCAGTACTAGCAAATCAGCCCCAGCATTTT | CSVSVLANQPQHF | - | TRBJ1-5 | TRBV29-1 | -
TGTGCCAGCTCGTCAGACAGGGCTTCACCCCTCCACTTT | CASSSDRASPLHF | TRBD1 | TRBJ1-6 | TRBV18 | -
TGTGCCAGCAGTGTTCGGCGGGGGAACATCTACAATGAGCAGTTCTTC | CASSVRRGNIYNEQFF | TRBD2 | TRBJ2-1 | TRBV2 | -
TGCGCCAGCGTGGGGGGGAACTATGGCTACACCTTC | CASVGGNYGYTF | - | TRBJ1-2 | TRBV10-2 | -
TGTGCCAGCAGTGTTGGGCGTCAGGGGGTCGGTGAGCAGTTCTTC | CASSVGRQGVGEQFF | TRBD1 | TRBJ2-1 | TRBV6-4 | -
TGTGCCAGCAGCACCCCCCGCCGGGAGACCCAGTACTTC | CASSTPRRETQYF | - | TRBJ2-5 | TRBV11-2 | once
TGTGCCACCCGATCAGGGGGGCATCAGCCCCAGCATTTT | CATRSGGHQPQHF | TRBD1 | TRBJ1-5 | TRBV6-5 | -
TGTGCCAGCAGTTTATGGAGTCAGGGGGCGGGGTACGAGCAGTACTTC | CASSLWSQGAGYEQYF | TRBD1 | TRBJ2-7 | TRBV28 | few
TGTGCCTGGAGTCAGGGCTTGAGGGGCTACACCTTC | CAWSQGLRGYTF | - | TRBJ1-2 | TRBV30 | few
TGTGCCAGCAGCTTAGTACAGAACTATAATTCACCCCTCCACTTT | CASSLVQNYNSPLHF | - | TRBJ1-6 | TRBV7-2 | -
TGTGCCAGTCGGACTACAAGCACAGATACGCAGTATTTT | CASRTTSTDTQYF | - | TRBJ2-3 | TRBV27 | -
TGTGCCAGCAGTGAAGGGGGGGGCGCCTATGGCTACACCTTC | CASSEGGGAYGYTF | - | TRBJ1-2 | TRBV6-1 | -
TGTGCCAGCAGTTCTCTGGGACTGCTGGGCTACGAGCAGTACTTC | CASSSLGLLGYEQYF | - | TRBJ2-7 | TRBV27 | -
TGCGCCAGCAGTTGGGGCGCGAATGAAAAACTGTTTTTT | CASSWGANEKLFF | - | TRBJ1-4 | TRBV5-1 | -
TGCGCCAGCAGCCAAGGTCTGAACAGTGAAAAACTGTTTTTT | CASSQGLNSEKLFF | - | TRBJ1-4 | TRBV4-3 | -
TGTGCCAGCAGCTTGGGTGGGGGGAGCTCCTACAATGAGCAGTTCTTC | CASSLGGGSSYNEQFF | - | TRBJ2-1 | TRBV5-4 | -
TGTGCCAGCAGCTTGGACAGGAATGGCTACACCTTC | CASSLDRNGYTF | TRBD1 | TRBJ1-2 | TRBV6-5 | -
TGTGCCAGCAGCCAACGAGGAACAGGGGGCGATCCCCTCGATGAGCAGTTCTTC | CASSQRGTGGDPLDEQFF | - | TRBJ2-1 | TRBV21-1 | -
TGTGCCAGCAGCTTAGACAGAGCCGACGAGCAGTACTTC | CASSLDRADEQYF | - | TRBJ2-7 | TRBV7-9 | -
TGTGCCAGCAGTTCAGGACAGGCTTATTACGGTGAAAAACTGTTTTTT | CASSSGQAYYGEKLFF | TRBD1 | TRBJ1-4 | TRBV28 | -
TGTGCCAGCAGACAGACTAGCGGGAGAGTCTACGAGCAGTACTTC | CASRQTSGRVYEQYF | TRBD2 | TRBJ2-7 | TRBV28 | once
TGTGCCAGCAGCGTATTAGGGGGGGGTGATTCACCCCTCCACTTT | CASSVLGGGDSPLHF | - | TRBJ1-6 | TRBV9 | -